Each of the 16 T cell receptor beta chains below was sequenced from the same sample in a study of identical twins. Using its own MiXCR run on the 5' RACE reads, TCRdb lists one record per CDR3 protein. Among 750,000 to 950,000 distinct CDR3 sequences listed, roughly an eighth were seen once. The sample was also linked to a second study, of yellow fever vaccine responses in identical twins.

The specimen sequenced was PBMCs. The receptors stem from a woman between 18 and 29 years old in good health.

The chain couples TRBV15 to TRBJ1-2; TRBD1 matches at 7 bases. Per germline, CDR1 LNHNV and CDR2 YYDKDF (reference sequence). The CDR3 length is 13 residues. J gave up 8 bases and V 4 bases, and 7 bases lay outside the gene matches. The CDR3 spells CATSTRQGSGYTF. CDR3 DNA: TGTGCCACCAGCACCCGACAGGGATCGGGCTACACCTTC.

The chain links TRBV29-1 to TRBJ2-1; D ambiguous. CDR3 size: 16 residues. CDR1 and CDR2 from the germline V gene are SQVTM and ANQGSEA. Trimming cost V 8 bases and J 6 bases, with 26 bases left between them. The CDR3, as DNA: TGCAGCATGGTCCCTTACAAGAGGAGTTGGAGCAATGAGCAGTTCTTC. Amino acid sequence: CSMVPYKRSWSNEQFF.

In this sample, this clonotype turned up a few times. The chain has TRBV19 and TRBJ1-5; 7 positions agree with TRBD1. The CDR3 sequence is 13 residues long. V shed 5 bases and J 5 bases; nucleotides not matched to a gene: 3. Germline CDR1 reads LNHDA; CDR2 reads SQIVND (reference sequence). This CDR3 reads CASSWDSDQPQHF. CDR3 DNA: TGTGCCAGTAGTTGGGACAGTGATCAGCCCCAGCATTTT. The full variable domain, rest sourced from reference TRBV19 and TRBJ1-5, is DGGITQSPKYLFRKEGQNVTLSCEQNLNHDAMYWYRQDPGQGLRLIYYSQIVNDFQKGDIAEGYSVSREKKESFPLTVTSAQKNPTAFYLCASSWDSDQPQHFGDGTRLSIL.

This clonotype was counted only a few times. The chain employs TRBV29-1 and TRBJ2-1; D may be TRBD2 (5 bases). This CDR3 has 13 amino acids. Germline CDR1 SQVTM, CDR2 ANQGSEA. V was clipped by 6 bases and J by 7 bases, with 16 bases between them. The CDR3 here is CSVGINVGNEQFF. The CDR3 DNA follows: TGCAGCGTCGGGATCAACGTGGGGAATGAGCAGTTCTTC.

V gene TRBV20-1 combines with J gene TRBJ1-4; the D is unclear. V lost 3 bases to trimming and J lost 7 bases, with 12 bases between them. Per germline, CDR1 DFQATT and CDR2 SNEGSKA (reference sequence). This CDR3 is built from 13 residues. CDR3 region: CSASGDTGEKLFF. The DNA of the CDR3 is TGCAGTGCTAGTGGAGACACGGGTGAAAAACTGTTTTTT.

This clonotype was counted only a few times. The chain joins TRBV3-1 to TRBJ2-1, with 11 bases fitting TRBD2. The V and J ends lost 0 bases and 10 bases, in that order; junction bases with no gene match: 8. CDR3 length: 16 amino acids. Germline V gives CDR1 LGHDT, CDR2 YNNKEL (reference sequence). CDR3 coding DNA: TGTGCCAGCAGCCAAGAAGGGCTAGCGGGGGGTTGGGAGCAGTTCTTC. It codes for CASSQEGLAGGWEQFF.

The chain has TRBV25-1 and TRBJ2-1, with 11 positions matching TRBD1. CDR3 length: 16 amino acids. Germline CDR1 and CDR2: MGHDK and SYGVNS. J was trimmed by 3 bases and V by 3 bases; bases with no gene match: 4. The CDR3 protein is CASSDRGTGGYNEQFF. In DNA, the CDR3 is TGTGCCAGCAGTGACCGGGGGACAGGGGGCTACAATGAGCAGTTCTTC.

This rearrangement joins TRBV29-1 to TRBJ2-1; TRBD1 matches at 11 bases. Trimming removed 6 bases from V and 9 bases from J; junction bases left unmatched: 10. In germline, CDR1 is SQVTM, CDR2 ANQGSEA. The CDR3 length is 14 residues. CDR3 sequence: CSVEGQGVWSEQFF. In nucleotides, the CDR3 is TGCAGCGTGGAGGGACAGGGGGTATGGAGTGAGCAGTTCTTC.

V usage is TRBV2 and J usage is TRBJ2-1; no firm D call. Looked up from germline, CDR1 is SNHLY and CDR2 is FYNNEI. Trimming removed 7 bases at V and 8 bases at J, with 12 bases between. The CDR3 sequence is 12 residues long. CDR3 sequence reads: CASTVRGYEQFF. The CDR3 DNA reads as TGTGCCAGCACTGTCAGAGGTTATGAGCAGTTCTTC.

This chain links TRBV7-9 with TRBJ2-1, with 10 bases fitting TRBD2. The V gene's germline CDR1 is SEHNR and CDR2 FQNEAQ (reference sequence). The CDR3 runs 17 residues. Trimming at V came to 0 bases and at J to 0 bases, leaving 2 bases not matched to a gene. The CDR3 reads CASSLAASGSSYNEQFF. The CDR3 nucleotides are TGTGCCAGCAGCTTAGCGGCTAGCGGGAGCTCCTACAATGAGCAGTTCTTC.

This clonotype was detected only a few times. The V call is TRBV28, the J call TRBJ2-1; D could derive from TRBD1 or TRBD2 (5 bases each). V was trimmed by 2 bases and J by 0 bases, leaving 8 bases between them. Germline values: CDR1 MDHEN, CDR2 SYDVKM. This CDR3 has 15 amino acids. The CDR3 DNA sequence: TGTGCCAGCAGTTTAGTGGGGGTCTCCTACAATGAGCAGTTCTTC. Encoded protein: CASSLVGVSYNEQFF.

In this sample, this clonotype turned up a few times. The chain has TRBV20-1 and TRBJ1-2; a weak D match, TRBD1 (6 bases). Per the germline V gene, CDR1 is DFQATT and CDR2 is SNEGSKA (reference sequence). Trimming removed 1 base at V and 5 bases at J, with 14 bases between. The CDR3 is 14 residues long. The CDR3, as DNA: TGCAGTGCTAGAGGACAGGCGTCTAGATATGGCTACACCTTC. It translates to CSARGQASRYGYTF.

This clonotype was seen only a few times. The chain couples TRBV20-1 to TRBJ1-5, with 8 bases lining up with TRBD1. Germline values: CDR1 DFQATT, CDR2 SNEGSKA (reference sequence). This CDR3 is 15 amino acids long. V lost 1 base to trimming and J lost 4 bases; unmatched junction nucleotides: 6. The CDR3 coding sequence is TGCAGTGCTAGAGGACAGGGGATTGATAATCAGCCCCAGCATTTT. Encoded protein: CSARGQGIDNQPQHF.

This clonotype turned up a few times. The chain has TRBV14 and TRBJ2-1; D possibly corresponds to TRBD2 (6 bases). CDR3 size: 18 residues. V lost 2 bases, J lost 3 bases, and 20 bases lay in between. The germline V gene encodes CDR1 SGHDN and CDR2 FVKESK. The CDR3 reads CASSQFLGRGGIYNEQFF. CDR3 in DNA: TGTGCCAGCAGCCAATTTTTGGGCCGCGGCGGGATCTACAATGAGCAGTTCTTC. The entire variable domain, with the rest obtained from reference TRBV14 and TRBJ2-1, is as follows: EAGVTQFPSHSVIEKGQTVTLRCDPISGHDNLYWYRRVMGKEIKFLLHFVKESKQDESGMPNNRFLAERTGGTYSTLKVQPAELEDSGVYFCASSQFLGRGGIYNEQFFGPGTRLTVL.

The chain joins TRBV7-9 to TRBJ2-3; D possibly matches TRBD1 or TRBD2 (5 bases each). Trimming cost V 5 bases and J 2 bases, with 20 bases left between them. Per germline, CDR1 SEHNR and CDR2 FQNEAQ (reference sequence). The CDR3 contains 17 residues. The CDR3 region is CASSPPGDQLNTDTQYF. As DNA, the CDR3 is TGTGCCAGCAGCCCCCCCGGGGACCAACTAAACACAGATACGCAGTATTTT.

This clonotype has a count of ten or more. The chain couples TRBV28 to TRBJ2-5, with a weak D call TRBD2 (6 bases). Germline V gene sequence: CDR1 MDHEN, CDR2 SYDVKM. Trimming left V 10 bases short and J 5 bases short, with 20 bases between. CDR3 length: 14 amino acids. CDR3 sequence: CATSGGTLGETQYF. The CDR3 bases are TGTGCCACCTCCGGGGGAACCTTGGGGGAGACCCAGTACTTC. Full variable domain (missing parts from reference TRBV28 and TRBJ2-5): DVKVTQSSRYLVKRTGEKVFLECVQDMDHENMFWYRQDPGLGLRLIYFSYDVKMKEKGDIPEGYSVSREKKERFSLILESASTNQTSMYLCATSGGTLGETQYFGPGTRLLVL.